This T cell receptor (beta chain) was documented in a study of early stage breast cancer tumors. CDR3 length equals 15 residues. Germline CDR1 MDHEN, CDR2 SYDVKM. The ends lost 5 bases at V and 4 bases at J; junction bases unmatched: 7. General study points: Unsorted bulk genomic DNA sequencing lacked pairing and functional marker data.

Concerning this clone itself: The target antigen is unknown.

The repertoire was sequenced with immunoSEQ multiplex PCR; TCRdb's copy has only in-frame clones and lacks some. Found here are about 72,000 clones, around four fifths of them singletons; the top ten hold roughly 3%. The chain uses TRBV28 and TRBJ2-5, with 10 positions matching TRBD1. The receptor's source is a person between 60 and 70 years old with breast cancer. Sequences were obtained from blood. The CDR3: CASSRRTGGGETQYF. The CDR3 nucleotides read TGTGCCAGCAGTCGAAGGACAGGGGGGGGAGAGACCCAGTACTTC.